Listed below are T cell receptor beta chains from one sample, sequenced in a study of cytomegalovirus exposure and HLA in healthy donors. Sequenced by immunoSEQ multiplex PCR; TCRdb stores in-frame clones only, minus some. The top ten clones hold approximately 3.4% of a sample with some 130,000 clones, 76% of them seen once. The sequencing input was PBMCs. The receptors come from a man aged 35 to 55 in good health and CMV-seronegative. CDR3s include the opening cysteine and the closing phenylalanine or tryptophan. A D gene is named only where the DNA matches it firmly. Clone size, where shown, is once, few, many, or a class for clones that have expanded.

d_gene,v_gene,j_gene,abundance,CDR3nt,CDR3aa
NA,TRBV5-5,TRBJ1-1,few,TGTGCCAGCAGCTTGGGTCAGTGGAACACTGAAGCTTTCTTT,CASSLGQWNTEAFF
NA,TRBV7-2,TRBJ1-1,NA,TGTGCCAGCTGTCGTGGGGGGATGAACACTGAAGCTTTCTTT,CASCRGGMNTEAFF
NA,TRBV5-1,TRBJ2-3,NA,TGCGCCAGCAGCTTGGTTTCAGGTACTAGCACAGATACGCAGTATTTT,CASSLVSGTSTDTQYF
NA,TRBV11-2,TRBJ2-3,few,TGTGCCAGCAGATTGGGGCAGGGGACCGATACGCAGTATTTT,CASRLGQGTDTQYF
TRBD1,TRBV6-5,TRBJ1-2,NA,TGTGCCAGCAGTTACGGAACGGCAGGGGGAGAGGGCTACACCTTC,CASSYGTAGGEGYTF
NA,TRBV5-6,TRBJ1-2,NA,TGTGCCAGCTCCGACCGGGCTAACTATGGCTACACCTTC,CASSDRANYGYTF
NA,TRBV7-3,TRBJ2-3,NA,TGTGCCAGCAGCTTAACTATCGGGGTCACAGATACGCAGTATTTT,CASSLTIGVTDTQYF
NA,TRBV29-1,TRBJ2-3,once,TGCAGCGTGGGGGGTAGGGATACGCAGTATTTT,CSVGGRDTQYF
TRBD1,TRBV27,TRBJ2-7,once,TGTGCCAGCGCTCCGACAGGGTTGTACGAGCAGTACTTC,CASAPTGLYEQYF
NA,TRBV27,TRBJ1-2,NA,TGTGCCAGCAGTCCCCAGGGGCTGACTGGCTACACCTTC,CASSPQGLTGYTF
NA,TRBV2,TRBJ2-7,NA,TGTGCCAGCAGTGAAGCGCTAGTAGGGCAGGGGTGGGACGAGCAGTACTTC,CASSEALVGQGWDEQYF
TRBD2,TRBV29-1,TRBJ2-1,NA,TGCAGCGTGGGAGGGACTAGCGTGACTGGTGAGCAGTTCTTC,CSVGGTSVTGEQFF
NA,TRBV5-1,TRBJ2-3,NA,TGCGCCAGCAGCTCTGGATTAGGGGGGGCGGGAGATACGCAGTATTTT,CASSSGLGGAGDTQYF
TRBD2,TRBV19,TRBJ2-3,NA,TGTGCCAGCGGACTAGCGGGGGGGCATAAAGATACGCAGTATTTT,CASGLAGGHKDTQYF
NA,TRBV7-2,TRBJ1-2,NA,TGTGCCAGCAGCTTACTCAGGGGCGATGGCTACACCTTC,CASSLLRGDGYTF
TRBD2,TRBV19,TRBJ2-1,many,TGTGCCAGTAGTATCCTAGGGAGGGATGAGCAGTTCTTC,CASSILGRDEQFF
NA,TRBV25-1,TRBJ2-7,NA,TGTGCCAGCAGTGGTAGGGGCGTACCGACGGAGCAGTACTTC,CASSGRGVPTEQYF
TRBD2,TRBV7-2,TRBJ2-7,NA,TGTGCCAGCAGCCGGGTAGCGGGTCCCTCCTACGAGCAGTACTTC,CASSRVAGPSYEQYF
TRBD2,TRBV5-4,TRBJ2-2,NA,TGTGCCAGCAGCTTGGCTCGGGGGGGCGGAACCGGGGAGCTGTTTTTT,CASSLARGGGTGELFF
NA,TRBV4-3,TRBJ2-2,few,TGCGCCAGCAGCCAGAACCAGGGCCGGAGCACCGGGGAGCTGTTTTTT,CASSQNQGRSTGELFF
TRBD2,TRBV6-1,TRBJ2-7,NA,TGTGCCAGCAGAGGACTAGCGTCTTGGTCCTACGAGCAGTACTTC,CASRGLASWSYEQYF
TRBD1,TRBV5-8,TRBJ2-3,NA,TGTGCCAGCAGCACACGGACAGGGTCGGATACGCAGTATTTT,CASSTRTGSDTQYF
TRBD2,TRBV25-1,TRBJ2-7,few,TGTGCCAGCAGTGAAACCAGCGGGGGGGCCGTCTACGAGCAGTACTTC,CASSETSGGAVYEQYF
NA,TRBV30,TRBJ2-7,NA,TGTGCCTGGAGGGGTACGATTAACAGGGCGAGATCCTACGAGCAGTACTTC,CAWRGTINRARSYEQYF
TRBD2,TRBV5-1,TRBJ2-7,NA,TGCGCCAGCAGCTTGGGTAGCGGGGGGCCAAACTACGAGCAGTACTTC,CASSLGSGGPNYEQYF
NA,TRBV7-6,TRBJ1-1,NA,TGTGCCAGCAGCTCCCGGGGGCGGGCGGGGGGAGCTTTCTTT,CASSSRGRAGGAFF
NA,TRBV29-1,TRBJ2-5,few,TGCAGCGTTGAGGCCGGGGGAGAGACCCAGTACTTC,CSVEAGGETQYF
TRBD2,TRBV2,TRBJ2-3,NA,TGTGCCAGCAGTCGGACTAGCCTTGTCACGCATACGCAGTATTTT,CASSRTSLVTHTQYF
NA,TRBV7-2,TRBJ1-1,NA,TGTGCCAGCAGCGTAACAGGGTCCATGAACACTGAAGCTTTCTTT,CASSVTGSMNTEAFF
NA,TRBV6-6,TRBJ2-5,NA,TGTGCCAGCGGAGCAGCCTTTAGGGAGACCCAGTACTTC,CASGAAFRETQYF
NA,TRBV10-3,TRBJ1-2,NA,TGTGCCATCAGTGTCGGTTTCTATGGCTACACCTTC,CAISVGFYGYTF
NA,TRBV7-8,TRBJ1-5,NA,TGTGCCAGCAGCTTAGACAACAGTCAGCCCCAGCATTTT,CASSLDNSQPQHF
NA,TRBV5-6,TRBJ1-1,few,TGTGCCAGCATAAGGGGCACTGAAGCTTTCTTT,CASIRGTEAFF
NA,TRBV4-3,TRBJ2-3,NA,TGCGCCAGCAGCCAAGAATACCACGGGACAGATACGCAGTATTTT,CASSQEYHGTDTQYF
NA,TRBV5-1,TRBJ1-6,NA,TGCGCCAGCAGCTTGGGACAAGAGACCCCCCTCCACTTT,CASSLGQETPLHF
TRBD2,TRBV7-3,TRBJ2-1,NA,TGTGCCAGCAGCCCCGGACTAGCGGATTACAATGAGCAGTTCTTC,CASSPGLADYNEQFF
NA,TRBV30,TRBJ1-6,NA,TGTGCCTTCAGACGGCAGCGGTCGGGACCCCTCCACTTT,CAFRRQRSGPLHF
NA,TRBV28,TRBJ1-5,few,TGTGCCAGCAGTTTCGAGGTGGGGCGGCGTGGCAATCAGCCCCAGCATTTT,CASSFEVGRRGNQPQHF
TRBD2,TRBV4-2,TRBJ2-7,NA,TGTGCCAGCAGCCAAGCGACTAGCGGGGGTTACGAGCAGTACTTC,CASSQATSGGYEQYF
TRBD2,TRBV7-2,TRBJ2-1,NA,TGTGCCAGCAGCGTATTGACTAGCGGGGGGACGAATGAGCAGTTCTTC,CASSVLTSGGTNEQFF
NA,TRBV1,TRBJ1-1,NA,TGCACCAGCAGCCAAGATCAGGCCAGGGGGAACACTGAAGCTTTCTTT,CTSSQDQARGNTEAFF
NA,TRBV9,TRBJ2-7,NA,TGTGCCAGCAGCGTAGCGGCCGGAGAGACCTACGAGCAGTACTTC,CASSVAAGETYEQYF
NA,TRBV5-5,TRBJ1-5,NA,TGTGCCAGCAGCGGGGGGTTTAATCAGCCCCAGCATTTT,CASSGGFNQPQHF
TRBD1,TRBV6-1,TRBJ2-7,NA,TGTGCCAGCAGTGAAGTCGGTGGGGGGACAGGGTCCTACGAGCAGTACTTC,CASSEVGGGTGSYEQYF
NA,TRBV11-1,TRBJ2-7,NA,TGTGCCAGCAGCCAGAGACTGCTCTACGAGCAGTACTTC,CASSQRLLYEQYF
NA,TRBV6-5,TRBJ1-4,NA,TGTGCCAGCAGCTCCACGGGAAGGGAGAAACTGTTTTTT,CASSSTGREKLFF
TRBD1,TRBV7-2,TRBJ1-4,NA,TGTGCCAGCAGCAGAGGACAGGGGATGAGGGAAAAACTGTTTTTT,CASSRGQGMREKLFF
NA,TRBV5-1,TRBJ2-3,NA,TGCGCCAGCAGTCCCACAGGGACGAGCACAGATACGCAGTATTTT,CASSPTGTSTDTQYF
NA,TRBV4-3,TRBJ1-1,NA,TGCGCCAGCAGCCAAGAGGCTCCCAGGGGAGGGTGGACTGAAGCTTTCTTT,CASSQEAPRGGWTEAFF
NA,TRBV7-7,TRBJ1-1,NA,TGTGCCATCTCGAGGCAGGAGGACACTGAAGCTTTCTTT,CAISRQEDTEAFF
TRBD1,TRBV30,TRBJ1-2,once,TGTGCCTGGAGAATATATTCCGCCCGGGACAGGGTTGATGGCTACACCTTC,CAWRIYSARDRVDGYTF
NA,TRBV6-1,TRBJ1-5,NA,TGTGCCAGCACCGGGGATAGCAATCAGCCCCAGCATTTT,CASTGDSNQPQHF
NA,TRBV2,TRBJ2-5,few,TGTGCCACCGCGACTGACTCAGAGACCCAGTACTTC,CATATDSETQYF
NA,TRBV19,TRBJ1-5,NA,TGTGCCAGTGGAAGAGGGAGGCGGTATAGCAATCAGCCCCAGCATTTT,CASGRGRRYSNQPQHF